This T cell receptor (beta chain) was documented in a study of blood T cells in healthy people across ages. CDR1 is SGHRS and CDR2 is YFSETQ in the germline V gene. V gave up 3 bases and J gave up 5 bases; unmatched junction bases: 13. CDR3 size: 18 residues. Through a sample-barcoded 5' primer and a J-beta primer mix, a second PCR was run for roughly 6 to 11 cycles. TCRdb itself ran the 5' RACE reads through MiXCR, one entry per CDR3 protein. The data show more than 800,000 distinct CDR3 sequences, 45% seen once. The sequence was collected from a woman aged 55 to 70 in good health. Specimen: blood. The chain links TRBV5-1 to TRBJ2-5, with 13 positions matching TRBD2. The CDR3 DNA sequence: TGCGCCAGCAGCTACTATTTTGGGACTAGCGGGAATGGGGAGACCCAGTACTTC. Translating gives CASSYYFGTSGNGETQYF.